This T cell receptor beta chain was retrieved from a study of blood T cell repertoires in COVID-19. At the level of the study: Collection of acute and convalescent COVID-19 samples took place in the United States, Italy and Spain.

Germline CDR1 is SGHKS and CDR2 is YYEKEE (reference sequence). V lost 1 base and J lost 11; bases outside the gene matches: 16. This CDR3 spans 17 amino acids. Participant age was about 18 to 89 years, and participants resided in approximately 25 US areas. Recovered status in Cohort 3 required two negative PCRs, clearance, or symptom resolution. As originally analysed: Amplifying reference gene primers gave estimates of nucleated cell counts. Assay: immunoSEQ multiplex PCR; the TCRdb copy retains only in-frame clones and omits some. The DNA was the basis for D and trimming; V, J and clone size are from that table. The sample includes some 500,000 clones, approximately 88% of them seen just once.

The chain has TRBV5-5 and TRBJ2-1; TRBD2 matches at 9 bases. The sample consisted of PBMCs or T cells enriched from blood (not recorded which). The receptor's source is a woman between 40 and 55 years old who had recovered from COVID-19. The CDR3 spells CASSLSAGLALIIKQFF. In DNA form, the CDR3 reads TGTGCCAGCAGCTTGTCGGCAGGACTAGCGCTGATAATAAAGCAGTTCTTC.